The present entry profiles one T cell receptor beta chain with its context. The target of this receptor is not known. Qualities for individual bases were not recorded, and no much larger clone is one base off. V sheds 6 bases and J sheds 3 bases, leaving 12 bases between their ends. The germline V gene specifies MGHRA as CDR1 and YSYEKL as CDR2. Taken from cysteine to phenylalanine, the CDR3 has 14 residues. Kept here is only the CDR3 DNA, which spans 42 bases and is read in frame from base 1. This sample is drawn from a study of T cell changes during pregnancy in multiple sclerosis (dated by TCRdb to about 2019). Looking at the study overall: The study examined how the T cell repertoire changed over the course of pregnancy in women with multiple sclerosis.

Libraries were made using the immunoSEQ multiplex PCR assay. TCRdb retrieved this table from immuneACCESS and kept in-frame rearrangements only. Not all clones are present; in checked studies, unresolved V genes account for under half, and no reason is known for the remainder. The sample yields roughly 89,000 clones; roughly 94% were counted once. Approximately 1.7% of the sample belongs to the ten largest clones. The material sequenced was peripheral blood, taken after pregnancy. The chain is made from TRBV4-1 and TRBJ2-1; TRBD2 is possibly the D segment (6 matching bases). The origin of this receptor is a female donor in good health, enrolled as a control in a pregnancy study. The sequenced DNA: TGCGCCAGCAGAAGGGCTAGCGTCTACAATGAGCAGTTCTTC. Its protein reads: CASRRASVYNEQFF.